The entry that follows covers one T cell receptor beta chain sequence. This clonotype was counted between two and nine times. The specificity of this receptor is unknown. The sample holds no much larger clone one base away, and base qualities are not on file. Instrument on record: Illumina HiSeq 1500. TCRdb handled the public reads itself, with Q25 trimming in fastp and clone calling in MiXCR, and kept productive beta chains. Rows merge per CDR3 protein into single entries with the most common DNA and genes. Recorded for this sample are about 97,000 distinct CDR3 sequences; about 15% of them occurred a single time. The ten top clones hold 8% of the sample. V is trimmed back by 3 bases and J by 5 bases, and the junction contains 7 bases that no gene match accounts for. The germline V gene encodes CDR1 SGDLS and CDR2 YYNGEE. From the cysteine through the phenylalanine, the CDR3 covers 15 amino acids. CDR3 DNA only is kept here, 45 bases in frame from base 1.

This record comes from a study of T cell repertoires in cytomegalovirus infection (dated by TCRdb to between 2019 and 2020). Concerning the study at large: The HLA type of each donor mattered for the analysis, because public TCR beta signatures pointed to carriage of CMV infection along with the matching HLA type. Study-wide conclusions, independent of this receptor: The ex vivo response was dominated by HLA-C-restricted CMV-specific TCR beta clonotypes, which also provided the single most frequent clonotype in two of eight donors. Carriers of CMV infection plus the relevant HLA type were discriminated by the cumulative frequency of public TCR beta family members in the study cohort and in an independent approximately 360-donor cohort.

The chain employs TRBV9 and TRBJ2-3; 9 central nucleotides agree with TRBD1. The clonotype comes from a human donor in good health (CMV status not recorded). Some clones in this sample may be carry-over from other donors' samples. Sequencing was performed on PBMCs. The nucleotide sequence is TGTGCCAGCAGCGCCCGGGACAGGGCAAGAGATACGCAGTATTTT. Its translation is CASSARDRARDTQYF.